The T cell receptor (beta chain) under discussion was sequenced for a study of cytomegalovirus exposure and HLA in healthy donors. Study-wide findings and caveats: Specific recognition of CMV antigens was confirmed in vitro for three chains (all CMV-associated).

Concerning this clone: Its target is unknown.

Primers included in the PCR were 60 Vbeta and 13 Jbeta primers. The method was immunoSEQ multiplex PCR; TCRdb's version includes in-frame clones alone and lacks a portion of them. The sample has 150,000 to 200,000 clones, roughly 70% seen once. The CDR3 consists of 16 residues. With 4 bases clipped from V and 8 bases from J, the junction kept 13 bases outside the gene matches. Germline V gene lookup returns CDR1 LGHNA and CDR2 YSLEER. The sequence came from a woman in her 30s in good health and CMV-seronegative. The chain has TRBV4-3 and TRBJ1-2; TRBD1 matches 10 bases. The specimen sequenced was PBMCs. The CDR3 DNA follows: TGCGCCAGCAGCCCGTCGCCGGGACAGGGGCTGGGGGGCTACACCTTC. It is translated as CASSPSPGQGLGGYTF.